The 17 T cell receptor beta chains in this list originate from one sample, sequenced in a study of vaccination and CD4 T cells after COVID-19. Treatment indicated: approximately nine-day PBMC culture with coronavirus spike peptide pools or control peptides (ViraFEST assay). With the Oncomine TCR Beta short-read assay, DNA from cultured CD4+ T cells was sequenced. One entry per CDR3 protein results from TCRdb running MiXCR on the PCR reads. Here the sample spans around 13,000 distinct CDR3 sequences, around 70% being singletons. These receptors are not linked to any known antigen. The specimen comprised CD4+ T cells from blood, cultured in vitro, sampled after SARS-CoV-2 vaccination. The receptors shown here come from a human donor who received a COVID-19 vaccine.

This clonotype was counted between two and nine times. V is TRBV10-3 and J is TRBJ1-2, with D tentatively TRBD1 (6 bases). Per germline, CDR1 ENHRY and CDR2 SYGVKD. V was cut by 2 bases and J by 6 bases, with 13 bases left in between. The CDR3 spans 14 residues. CDR3 coding DNA: TGTGCCATCAGTGAGGCGGGGACAAGCAATGGCTACACCTTC. It encodes CAISEAGTSNGYTF.

V and J are TRBV15 and TRBJ2-3; 7 bases match TRBD2. CDR1 is LNHNV and CDR2 is YYDKDF in the germline V gene (reference sequence). The CDR3 length is 14 residues. Unmatched junction bases numbered 1, after V lost 3 bases and J lost 1 base. CDR3 bases: TGTGCCACCAGCAGTGGGAGGGGCACAGATACGCAGTATTTT. Residues: CATSSGRGTDTQYF. Using reference TRBV15 and TRBJ2-3 for the parts outside the CDR3, the full variable domain is DAMVIQNPRYQVTQFGKPVTLSCSQTLNHNVMYWYQQKSSQAPKLLFHYYDKDFNNEADTPDNFQSRRPNTSFCFLDIRSPGLGDTAMYLCATSSGRGTDTQYFGPGTRLTVL.

The chain recombines TRBV20-1 with TRBJ1-5; unclear D gene. Trimming took 4 bases from V and 1 from J, leaving 5 bases between them. The CDR3 is 12 amino acids. Germline CDR1 DFQATT, CDR2 SNEGSKA (reference sequence). The CDR3 sequence: CSAMMSNQPQHF. Written as DNA, the CDR3 is TGCAGTGCTATGATGAGCAATCAGCCCCAGCATTTT.

The chain is built from TRBV20-1 and TRBJ2-5, with D possibly TRBD2 on 5 matching bases. With 2 bases removed from V and 5 bases from J, the gap between germline ends came to 12 bases. The germline V gene has CDR1 DFQATT and CDR2 SNEGSKA (reference sequence). The CDR3 consists of 13 residues. CDR3 DNA sequence: TGCAGTGCTAGACAGACTATAAGGGAGACCCAGTACTTC. It yields the protein CSARQTIRETQYF.

The rearrangement links TRBV20-1 to TRBJ2-1, with no clear D. CDR1 is DFQATT, CDR2 SNEGSKA, per germline (reference sequence). The CDR3 has 14 residues. V dropped 0 bases and J dropped 3 bases, with 9 bases sitting between them. CDR3 nucleotide sequence: TGCAGTGCTAGAGATTGGCGCAACTACAATGAGCAGTTCTTC. Translation gives CSARDWRNYNEQFF.

The chain combines TRBV20-1 with TRBJ1-1, with D possibly being TRBD1 (6 bases). Germline assignment: CDR1 DFQATT and CDR2 SNEGSKA (reference sequence). The CDR3 consists of 13 residues. V was shortened by 0 bases and J by 5 bases, with 10 bases between the two germline ends. This CDR3 reads CSARDMRGTEAFF. The CDR3 nucleotides are TGCAGTGCTAGAGATATGAGGGGGACTGAAGCTTTCTTT.

V and J are TRBV6-5 and TRBJ1-1, with D unresolved. The CDR3 has 13 residues. The V and J ends lost 2 bases and 0 bases respectively, with 4 bases between them. Germline assignment: CDR1 MNHEY and CDR2 SVGAGI. The CDR3 here is CASSYVVNTEAFF. CDR3 DNA: TGTGCCAGCAGTTACGTGGTGAACACTGAAGCTTTCTTT.

The chain joins TRBV6-1 to TRBJ1-3, with D tentatively TRBD1 (6 bases). The CDR3 totals 15 residues. V dropped 6 bases and J dropped 4 bases, with 16 bases sitting between them. The germline V gene encodes CDR1 MNHNS and CDR2 SASEGT. CDR3 sequence (DNA): TGTGCCAGCAGGCCCATGGGGGCAGACGGAAACACCATATATTTT. The encoded protein is CASRPMGADGNTIYF.

This clonotype is a singleton in its sample. The rearrangement uses TRBV9 and TRBJ1-2; 7 nucleotides agree with TRBD1. Looked up from germline, CDR1 is SGDLS and CDR2 is YYNGEE. V gave up 6 bases and J gave up 8 bases; unmatched junction bases: 13. There are 14 residues in the CDR3. CDR3 sequence reads: CASTRTRQGVGYTF. The CDR3 DNA sequence: TGTGCCAGCACCCGGACCCGACAGGGAGTCGGCTACACCTTC.

This clonotype appeared a few times. V and J are TRBV6-1 and TRBJ1-2; D is possibly TRBD1 (6 bases). The germline V and J ends were trimmed by 0 bases and 4 bases, with 12 bases remaining between them. CDR1 MNHNS and CDR2 SASEGT come from the germline V gene. The CDR3 length is 15 residues. This CDR3 reads CASSEAGQTFYGYTF. CDR3 in DNA: TGTGCCAGCAGTGAAGCGGGACAAACCTTCTATGGCTACACCTTC.

The CDR3 sequence: CSARDKVAGGLLMNTEAFF. The CDR3 nucleotides are TGCAGTGCTAGAGATAAGGTTGCAGGTGGACTTCTAATGAACACTGAAGCTTTCTTT. The V call is TRBV20-1, the J call TRBJ1-1; no definite D call. The V gene lost 0 bases and the J gene lost 0 bases, with 23 bases spanning the gap. The CDR3 has 19 residues. Germline V gene lookup returns CDR1 DFQATT and CDR2 SNEGSKA (reference sequence).

V and J are TRBV12-5 and TRBJ1-1; no clear D gene. CDR3 length equals 13 residues. The V gene lost 4 bases and the J gene lost 2 bases, with 8 bases spanning the gap. Germline loops: CDR1 LGHNT, CDR2 FRNRAP. Here the CDR3 DNA reads TGTGCTAGTGGTTATAACAGAAACACTGAAGCTTTCTTT. Residues: CASGYNRNTEAFF.

This sequence joins TRBV19 and TRBJ1-5; D call uncertain. Per the germline V gene, CDR1 is LNHDA and CDR2 is SQIVND (reference sequence). CDR3 length equals 13 residues. V was cut by 3 bases and J by 4 bases, with 7 bases left in between. CDR3 nucleotides: TGTGCCAGTAGTATGAACGGGAATCAGCCCCAGCATTTT. Its protein is CASSMNGNQPQHF. The full variable domain, in which reference TRBV19 and TRBJ1-5 provide the parts outside the CDR3, is DGGITQSPKYLFRKEGQNVTLSCEQNLNHDAMYWYRQDPGQGLRLIYYSQIVNDFQKGDIAEGYSVSREKKESFPLTVTSAQKNPTAFYLCASSMNGNQPQHFGDGTRLSIL.

This clonotype was counted between two and nine times. CDR3 loop: CAISPGTSGRYNEQFF. The DNA for the CDR3 is TGTGCCATCAGCCCTGGGACTAGCGGGCGGTACAATGAGCAGTTCTTC. The chain carries TRBV10-3 and TRBJ2-1; 12 nucleotides line up with TRBD2. Losses at the gene ends were 6 bases for V and 4 bases for J; bases not matched to a gene: 7. Germline loops: CDR1 ENHRY, CDR2 SYGVKD. This CDR3 comprises 16 residues.

The chain has TRBV18 and TRBJ2-5, with D unresolved. Germline V gene sequence: CDR1 KGHSH, CDR2 LQKENI. The V and J ends lost 0 bases and 2 bases respectively, with 7 bases between them. The length of the CDR3 is 14 residues. The CDR3 reads CASSPPAPQETQYF. The CDR3 region has the DNA TGTGCCAGCTCACCACCGGCACCACAAGAGACCCAGTACTTC.

Comments on this clonotype: One end of the junction is discordant with germline, which a read error may explain. The V gene is TRBV2, the J gene TRBJ1-2, with 7 bases lining up with TRBD1. CDR1 and CDR2 (germline): SNHLY, FYNNEI. This CDR3 has 16 residues. CDR3 sequence (DNA): TGTGCCAGCAGTGCCGAACCGGGACAGACTAATTATGGCTACACCTTC. Protein sequence: CASSAEPGQTNYGYTF.

The chain joins TRBV19 to TRBJ2-3; no firm D call. Germline lookup yields CDR1 LNHDA and CDR2 SQIVND (reference sequence). Trimming took off 2 bases at V and 4 bases at J, with 13 bases between the two ends. The CDR3 is made up of 15 amino acids. Written as DNA, the CDR3 is TGTGCCAGTAGTATACCCCGCTCCCGGGCAGATACGCAGTATTTT. This codes for CASSIPRSRADTQYF. The full variable domain, completed using reference TRBV19 and TRBJ2-3, is DGGITQSPKYLFRKEGQNVTLSCEQNLNHDAMYWYRQDPGQGLRLIYYSQIVNDFQKGDIAEGYSVSREKKESFPLTVTSAQKNPTAFYLCASSIPRSRADTQYFGPGTRLTVL.